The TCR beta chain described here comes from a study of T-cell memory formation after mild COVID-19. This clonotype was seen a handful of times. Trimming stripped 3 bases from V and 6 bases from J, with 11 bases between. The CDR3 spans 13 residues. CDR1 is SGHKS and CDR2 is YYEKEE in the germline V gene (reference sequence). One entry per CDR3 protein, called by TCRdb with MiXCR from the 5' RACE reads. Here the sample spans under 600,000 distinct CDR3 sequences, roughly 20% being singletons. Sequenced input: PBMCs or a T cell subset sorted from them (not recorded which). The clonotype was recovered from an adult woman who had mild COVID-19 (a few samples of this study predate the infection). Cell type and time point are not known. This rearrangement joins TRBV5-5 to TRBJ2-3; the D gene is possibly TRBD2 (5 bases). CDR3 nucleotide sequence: TGTGCCAGCAGCTGGCGAGCGGCCGATACGCAGTATTTT. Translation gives CASSWRAADTQYF.